These 19 T cell receptor beta chains were all obtained from the same sample, sequenced in a study of blood T cell repertoires in COVID-19. TCRdb's copy holds only in-frame clones and misses some; the assay was immunoSEQ multiplex PCR. The sample yields around 86,000 clones, 85% seen once. Sequencing was done on a sample of peripheral blood. These TCRs come from an elderly man with acute or convalescent COVID-19.

The rearrangement joins TRBV2 to TRBJ1-2; 9 bases are a match to TRBD1. The J segment lost 2 bases and the V segment lost 6 bases, leaving 4 bases of the junction unmatched. CDR3 length equals 14 residues. Germline CDR1 is SNHLY and CDR2 is FYNNEI. In nucleotides, the CDR3 is TGTGCCAGCAGGCCTGGGACAGGGAACTATGGCTACACCTTC. This translates into CASRPGTGNYGYTF.

This clone occurred a few times. The V call is TRBV4-1, the J call TRBJ1-2; 7 nucleotides match TRBD1. CDR1 and CDR2 (germline): MGHRA, YSYEKL. V gave up 2 bases and J gave up 1 base; unmatched junction bases: 7. The CDR3 has 16 amino acids. CDR3 sequence: CASSQPGTVRNYGYTF. The CDR3 bases are TGCGCCAGCAGCCAACCCGGGACAGTCCGTAACTATGGCTACACCTTC.

The chain has TRBV28 and TRBJ2-1; 9 positions match TRBD2. V shed 4 bases and J 3 bases; nucleotides not matched to a gene: 7. Germline values: CDR1 MDHEN, CDR2 SYDVKM. This CDR3 comprises 16 residues. The CDR3 DNA reads as TGTGCCAGCAGTTCCCCGACTAGCGGCTTCTACAATGAGCAGTTCTTC. Its translation is CASSSPTSGFYNEQFF.

The V and J genes are TRBV7-3 and TRBJ2-1, with TRBD1 as a possible D gene (6 bases). V was cut by 3 bases and J by 3 bases, with 9 bases left in between. The CDR3 extends over 14 amino acids. Per the germline V gene, CDR1 is SGHTA and CDR2 is FQGTGA. In nucleotides, the CDR3 is TGTGCCAGCAGCTTGGGCAGGGGCTACAATGAGCAGTTCTTC. Protein product: CASSLGRGYNEQFF. The full variable domain, rest sourced from reference TRBV7-3 and TRBJ2-1, is GAGVSQTPSNKVTEKGKYVELRCDPISGHTALYWYRQSLGQGPEFLIYFQGTGAADDSGLPNDRFFAVRPEGSVSTLKIQRTERGDSAVYLCASSLGRGYNEQFFGPGTRLTVL.

This chain connects TRBV29-1 to TRBJ2-1; TRBD2 aligns across 8 bases. V shed 7 bases and J 7 bases; nucleotides not matched to a gene: 12. CDR1 and CDR2 from the germline V gene are SQVTM and ANQGSEA. The CDR3 totals 14 residues. CDR3: CSAAGTRRRNEQFF. As DNA, the CDR3 is TGCAGCGCCGCCGGGACTAGGCGTAGGAATGAGCAGTTCTTC.

The V and J genes are TRBV7-2 and TRBJ2-7; 13 bases are a match to TRBD2. With 6 bases clipped from V and 3 bases from J, the junction kept 5 bases outside the gene matches. Per germline, CDR1 SGHTA and CDR2 FQGNSA. CDR3 length: 15 residues. This CDR3 reads CASSRGTSGNYEQYF. CDR3 nucleotide sequence: TGTGCCAGCAGTCGCGGGACTAGCGGGAACTACGAGCAGTACTTC.

V gene TRBV5-8 combines with J gene TRBJ2-1, with 7 bases lining up with TRBD1. Germline lookup yields CDR1 SGHTS and CDR2 YDEGEE. V was clipped by 3 bases and J by 10 bases; unmatched bases: 7. The CDR3 totals 13 residues. DNA of the CDR3: TGTGCCAGCAGCTCCGACAGGGTCGAGGAGCAGTTCTTC. It translates to CASSSDRVEEQFF.

CDR3 in amino acids: CASSPSGQGGRGPGGEQYF. The CDR3 DNA reads TGTGCCAGCAGTCCCTCAGGACAGGGTGGGAGGGGACCCGGAGGCGAGCAGTACTTC. The V gene is TRBV6-6, the J gene TRBJ2-7, with D possibly matching TRBD1 (8 bases). This CDR3 region has 19 residues. The V gene's germline CDR1 is MNHNY and CDR2 SVGAGI (reference sequence). The V and J ends lost 5 bases and 6 bases respectively, with 32 bases between them.

The J gene is TRBJ1-3, the V gene TRBV4-2; D perhaps matches TRBD1 (6 bases). The ends were cut back, 3 bases at V and 2 bases at J, with 11 bases in the middle. The CDR3 sequence is 15 residues long. Per the germline V gene, CDR1 is LGHNA and CDR2 is YNFKEQ. This chain's CDR3 is CASSQPGTTGNTIYF. DNA for the CDR3: TGTGCCAGCAGCCAGCCGGGGACAACTGGAAACACCATATATTTT.

Written as DNA, the CDR3 is TGTGCCAGCAGCCAAGATACTCTAGCGTACCCCTACAATGAGCAGTTCTTC. Residues: CASSQDTLAYPYNEQFF. The gene calls are TRBV4-2 and TRBJ2-1, with D perhaps matching TRBD2 (6 bases). The germline gives CDR1 LGHNA, CDR2 YNFKEQ. The CDR3 loop spans 17 amino acids. The V end was cut by 0 bases, the J end by 2 bases, with 14 bases between.

V and J are TRBV13 and TRBJ2-7; 11 bases match TRBD1. The CDR3 length is 15 residues. Germline V gene data show CDR1 as PRHDT and CDR2 as FYEKMQ (reference sequence). V lost 5 bases, J lost 7 bases, and 10 bases stayed unmatched. CDR3 DNA sequence: TGTGCCAGCAGCCGAACCGGGACAGGGGGTTATGAGCAGTACTTC. This encodes CASSRTGTGGYEQYF.

The CDR3 coding sequence is TGTGCCAGCTCACCACCCGCGACAGGTGGTAATGAGCAGTTCTTC. Translation: CASSPPATGGNEQFF. This rearrangement joins TRBV18 to TRBJ2-1; possibly TRBD1 for D (6 bases). CDR1 and CDR2 from the germline V gene are KGHSH and LQKENI. CDR3 length: 15 amino acids. Trimming took off 0 bases at V and 7 bases at J, with 13 bases between the two ends.

V and J are TRBV19 and TRBJ1-5; 9 positions agree with TRBD1. There are 17 residues in the CDR3. Looked up from germline, CDR1 is LNHDA and CDR2 is SQIVND (reference sequence). After removal of 9 bases from V and 3 bases from J, the junction contained 15 bases not matched to a gene. CDR3 DNA sequence: TGTGCCAGCGCAATCCGGAAGACAGGGGGTGTCAATCAGCCCCAGCATTTT. Translated, it gives CASAIRKTGGVNQPQHF.

The CDR3 spells CASSSSWTSGSINEQFF. The CDR3 region has the DNA TGTGCCAGCAGTTCCTCATGGACTAGCGGGAGTATAAATGAGCAGTTCTTC. V is TRBV27 and J is TRBJ2-1; 13 nucleotides agree with TRBD2. The CDR3 runs 17 residues. CDR1 is MNHEY, CDR2 SMNVEV, per germline (reference sequence). V was pared by 4 bases and J by 7 bases, with 10 bases of the junction left unmatched.

The V and J genes are TRBV5-1 and TRBJ2-5; 16 bases map to TRBD2. This CDR3 spans 18 amino acids. Germline-derived CDR1 and CDR2 are SGHRS and YFSETQ. V was pared by 3 bases and J by 4 bases, with 9 bases of the junction left unmatched. CDR3 in amino acids: CASSSGLAGGPVLETQYF. The CDR3, as DNA: TGCGCCAGCAGCTCGGGACTAGCGGGAGGGCCAGTTTTAGAGACCCAGTACTTC.

The J gene is TRBJ2-1, the V gene TRBV19; TRBD2 matches at 9 bases. CDR3 size: 15 residues. Germline V CDR1 and CDR2: LNHDA, SQIVND (reference sequence). Trimming took 1 base from V and 3 from J; bases not matched to a gene: 1. The DNA of the CDR3 is TGTGCCAGTAGTATAGCAGCGGGAGGCTACAATGAGCAGTTCTTC. It codes for CASSIAAGGYNEQFF.

The rearrangement joins TRBV5-1 to TRBJ2-5; D might be TRBD1 (6 bases). There are 12 residues in the CDR3. V was cut by 6 bases and J by 2 bases, with 8 bases left in between. The germline V gene has CDR1 SGHRS and CDR2 YFSETQ. The CDR3 region is CASTGTQETQYF. DNA for the CDR3: TGCGCCAGCACGGGGACACAAGAGACCCAGTACTTC.

V is TRBV15 and J is TRBJ1-2, with a weak D call TRBD1 (5 bases). The CDR3 is made up of 14 amino acids. Germline-derived CDR1 and CDR2 are LNHNV and YYDKDF (reference sequence). V lost 1 base to trimming and J lost 4 bases, with 10 bases between them. In DNA form, the CDR3 reads TGTGCCACCAGCAGAGGCAGGGTAGGCTATGGCTACACCTTC. Amino acid sequence: CATSRGRVGYGYTF.

The chain recombines TRBV7-9 with TRBJ1-1; perhaps TRBD1 as D (5 bases). With 1 base removed from V and 1 base from J, the gap between germline ends came to 10 bases. The CDR3 totals 15 residues. Germline assignment: CDR1 SEHNR and CDR2 FQNEAQ (reference sequence). The CDR3 bases are TGTGCCAGCAGCTTAGGGCGGGGCTCGAACACTGAAGCTTTCTTT. Translating gives CASSLGRGSNTEAFF.